One and the same sample provided the 28 T cell receptor beta chains below, sequenced in a study of breast tumors, draining lymph nodes, adjacent tissues. Breast cancer patients provided tissue from their axillary draining lymph nodes. TCRdb processed the multiplex PCR reads anew with MiXCR; each CDR3 protein has one entry. The sample consists of around 150,000 distinct CDR3 sequences, about 31% of them appearing once. The sequenced material came from axillary lymph node tissue. These receptors were collected from a female donor with breast cancer. Some clones in this sample may be carry-over from other donors' samples.

This clonotype was seen repeatedly, ten times or more. V gene TRBV2 combines with J gene TRBJ1-5; D possibly corresponds to TRBD1 (5 bases). This CDR3 spans 14 amino acids. Between the trimmed V and J ends, which lost 2 bases and 5 bases, there was a span of 10 bases. CDR1 and CDR2 from the germline V gene are SNHLY and FYNNEI. The CDR3 loop reads CASSERQSYQPQHF. DNA of the CDR3: TGTGCCAGCAGTGAACGACAGAGCTATCAGCCCCAGCATTTT.

This clonotype was seen ten or more times. This chain uses TRBV19 with TRBJ1-3; D remains ambiguous. CDR1 is LNHDA and CDR2 is SQIVND in the germline V gene (reference sequence). Trimming removed 7 bases from V and 0 bases from J, with 10 bases in between. This CDR3 region has 14 residues. CDR3 bases: TGTGCCAGTAAGCAGACACACTCTGGAAACACCATATATTTT. Translation gives CASKQTHSGNTIYF.

V is TRBV15 and J is TRBJ1-1, with 8 nucleotides matching TRBD1. This CDR3 region has 13 residues. Trimming removed 4 bases from V and 8 bases from J; junction bases left unmatched: 6. The germline CDR1 and CDR2 sequences are LNHNV and YYDKDF (reference sequence). The CDR3 region has the DNA TGTGCCACCAGCAACCGGGACAGGTTAGAAGCTTTCTTT. This gives the protein CATSNRDRLEAFF.

The chain joins TRBV24-1 to TRBJ2-5; D is ambiguous. The length of the CDR3 is 14 residues. CDR1 is KGHDR, CDR2 SFDVKD, per germline. Between the trimmed V and J ends, which lost 3 bases and 5 bases, there was a span of 12 bases. The CDR3 DNA reads as TGTGCCACCAGTGATCCCAAGACCGGGGAGACCCAGTACTTC. Amino acids: CATSDPKTGETQYF.

This sequence joins TRBV5-1 and TRBJ2-7; D may be TRBD1 or TRBD2 (5 bases each). CDR1 is SGHRS and CDR2 is YFSETQ in the germline V gene. CDR3 length: 13 residues. V dropped 4 bases and J dropped 10 bases, with 18 bases sitting between them. The CDR3 sequence: CASSRSWGFKQYV. The CDR3 DNA reads TGCGCCAGCAGCAGGTCGTGGGGGTTCAAACAGTACGTC.

V is TRBV24-1 and J is TRBJ2-2; 9 bases line up with TRBD2. V shed 1 base, J shed 7 bases, and the junction held 6 bases outside the gene matches. CDR3 size: 16 residues. CDR1 KGHDR and CDR2 SFDVKD come from the germline V gene. CDR3 residues: CATSDFGGGAIGELFF. The CDR3 DNA follows: TGTGCCACCAGTGATTTTGGCGGGGGGGCTATCGGGGAGCTGTTTTTT.

This clonotype was observed at least ten times. The chain joins TRBV5-6 to TRBJ2-5, with 11 nucleotides matching TRBD2. Trimming removed 1 base from V and 5 bases from J; junction bases left unmatched: 4. The CDR3 has 15 amino acids. Germline V gene data show CDR1 as SGHDT and CDR2 as YYEEEE. The CDR3 nucleotides are TGTGCCAGCAGCTTGAGGATAGCGGGGGGGGAGACCCAGTACTTC. Translated: CASSLRIAGGETQYF.

This clonotype was counted many times. V and J are TRBV5-5 and TRBJ2-7; 9 nucleotides agree with TRBD2. CDR1 is SGHKS and CDR2 is YYEKEE in the germline V gene (reference sequence). The junction had 3 bases not matched to a gene; V was cut back by 1 base and J by 4 bases. CDR3 size: 14 residues. The CDR3 loop is CASSLLAGAYEQYF. The CDR3 nucleotides are TGTGCCAGCAGCTTGTTAGCGGGGGCATACGAGCAGTACTTC.

This clonotype was seen many times. The chain employs TRBV27 and TRBJ2-5; D possibly corresponds to TRBD1 (7 bases). CDR1 and CDR2 from the germline V gene are MNHEY and SMNVEV (reference sequence). V lost 7 bases to trimming and J lost 5 bases, with 20 bases between them. The CDR3 is 15 residues long. The CDR3 protein is CASTPLGGGVETQYF. The CDR3 nucleotides read TGTGCCAGCACGCCCTTAGGAGGGGGCGTGGAGACCCAGTACTTC.

This clonotype was seen many times. The V and J genes are TRBV20-1 and TRBJ2-5; no clear D. This CDR3 comprises 14 residues. Trimming pared 1 base from V and 1 base from J, leaving 10 bases between. Germline-derived CDR1 and CDR2 are DFQATT and SNEGSKA (reference sequence). CDR3 DNA: TGCAGTGCTAGAGTCCGCTTAGGCCAAGAGACCCAGTACTTC. Residues: CSARVRLGQETQYF.

This chain joins TRBV6-5 and TRBJ1-2, with 9 bases matching TRBD1. V dropped 6 bases and J dropped 2; count of bases not matched to a gene: 7. This CDR3 comprises 15 residues. CDR1 is MNHEY, CDR2 SVGAGI, per germline. CDR3 protein: CASRHGTGKNYGYTF. Here the CDR3 DNA reads TGTGCCAGCAGGCACGGGACAGGGAAAAACTATGGCTACACCTTC.

This clonotype was observed many times. The chain links TRBV6-1 to TRBJ1-6, with D tentatively TRBD1 (6 bases). CDR3 length: 17 residues. The V gene lost 7 bases and the J gene lost 4 bases, with 20 bases spanning the gap. CDR1 MNHNS and CDR2 SASEGT come from the germline V gene. The CDR3 nucleotides are TGTGCCAGCAAACCGGTAGACAGGACGTCATATAATTCACCCCTCCACTTT. Translation: CASKPVDRTSYNSPLHF.

This clonotype was counted many times. The J gene is TRBJ2-3, the V gene TRBV7-9; 9 bases are shared with TRBD2. Germline V lookup: CDR1 SEHNR, CDR2 FQNEAQ (reference sequence). The CDR3 consists of 17 residues. The trim removed 2 bases at V and 0 bases at J, leaving 6 bases unmatched. The CDR3, as DNA: TGTGCCAGCAGCTTACCCGCGCTAGCGGGGAGCACAGATACGCAGTATTTT. Protein: CASSLPALAGSTDTQYF.

There are many counts of this clonotype. The genes are TRBV7-9 and TRBJ2-1; D remains ambiguous. V lost 3 bases, J lost 7 bases, and 10 bases lay in between. This CDR3 has 13 residues. CDR1 and CDR2 (germline): SEHNR, FQNEAQ (reference sequence). CDR3 DNA: TGTGCCAGCAGCTTCCGAAACAGAAATGAGCAGTTCTTC. Protein product: CASSFRNRNEQFF.

Worth noting for this clonotype: The CDR3 does not close with the conserved phenylalanine or tryptophan, likely indicating a read error. Because the CDR3's place on the DNA is in doubt, the DNA is left out and the CDR3 is given as listed by TCRdb. The chain's CDR3 is CASSVEGQGYEQSY. V gene TRBV9 combines with J gene TRBJ2-7; the tabulated D call, TRBD1, remains unverified against the DNA. Looked up from germline, CDR1 is SGDLS and CDR2 is YYNGEE. Inclusive of both ends, the CDR3 amounts to 14 amino acids.

This chain joins TRBV5-5 and TRBJ1-3, with a possible D match to TRBD1 (5 bases). Germline assignment: CDR1 SGHKS and CDR2 YYEKEE (reference sequence). Trimming took off 4 bases at V and 0 bases at J, with 11 bases between the two ends. This CDR3 comprises 15 residues. CDR3 region: CASSIDSSSGNTIYF. DNA for the CDR3: TGTGCCAGCAGCATCGACAGTTCCTCTGGAAACACCATATATTTT.

The chain links TRBV5-6 to TRBJ2-1, with 7 bases lining up with TRBD2. V was clipped by 2 bases and J by 5 bases; unmatched bases: 4. The V gene's germline CDR1 is SGHDT and CDR2 YYEEEE. This CDR3 contains 14 residues. Here the CDR3 reads CASSLQRGNNEQFF. As DNA, the CDR3 is TGTGCCAGCAGCTTACAGCGGGGCAACAATGAGCAGTTCTTC.

This clonotype was counted once. The V gene is TRBV24-1, the J gene TRBJ1-2, with 9 bases fitting TRBD1. The CDR3 is 15 amino acids. Germline-derived CDR1 and CDR2 are KGHDR and SFDVKD. J lost 2 bases, V lost 7 bases, and 7 bases had no gene match. The CDR3 loop reads CATSVGTGKNYGYTF. CDR3 coding DNA: TGTGCCACCAGCGTTGGGACAGGGAAGAACTATGGCTACACCTTC.

There are many counts of this clonotype. CDR3 loop: CSVEGGTQYQETQYF. The CDR3 bases are TGCAGCGTTGAGGGCGGGACACAGTACCAAGAGACCCAGTACTTC. The genes are TRBV29-1 and TRBJ2-5; the D gene could be TRBD1 or TRBD2 (6 bases each). The CDR3 extends over 15 amino acids. V was trimmed by 3 bases and J by 0 bases, leaving 14 bases between them. Germline-derived CDR1 and CDR2 are SQVTM and ANQGSEA.

At least ten counts were recorded for this clonotype. The chain combines TRBV6-1 with TRBJ2-7, with 8 bases identical to TRBD2. J lost 1 base, V lost 11 bases, and 1 base had no gene match. Germline-derived CDR1 and CDR2 are MNHNS and SASEGT. This CDR3 is built from 11 residues. The DNA for the CDR3 is TGTGCCTGCGGGGGGTCCTACGAGCAGTACGTC. The encoded protein is CACGGSYEQYV.

With regard to this clonotype: This sequence may be a read error, since a much larger clone differs from it by one base. The gene calls are TRBV5-1 and TRBJ1-3; unclear D gene. The CDR3 extends over 13 amino acids. The germline V gene encodes CDR1 SGHRS and CDR2 YFSETQ. The DNA for the CDR3 is TGCGCCAGCAGCGCGGACTCTGGAAGCACCATATATTTT. Translated: CASSADSGSTIYF.

This clonotype was seen repeatedly, ten times or more. The chain links TRBV2 to TRBJ1-5; 9 bases are a match to TRBD1. The trim removed 7 bases at V and 4 bases at J, leaving 5 bases unmatched. The CDR3 totals 14 residues. CDR1 SNHLY and CDR2 FYNNEI come from the germline V gene. The chain's CDR3 is CASNEGTGNQPQHF. CDR3 nucleotides: TGTGCCAGCAACGAAGGGACAGGGAATCAGCCCCAGCATTTT.

The V and J genes are TRBV18 and TRBJ2-1; D might be TRBD2 (6 bases). Germline CDR1 KGHSH, CDR2 LQKENI. This CDR3 comprises 16 residues. V lost 0 bases and J lost 3, with 12 bases in between. The CDR3 DNA follows: TGTGCCAGCTCACCACCGGGGGGAGAGGGCTACAATGAGCAGTTCTTC. This gives the protein CASSPPGGEGYNEQFF.

In its sample, this clonotype was seen many times. The chain combines TRBV5-1 with TRBJ2-3; 8 nucleotides align to TRBD1. Germline CDR1 is SGHRS and CDR2 is YFSETQ. CDR3 length equals 13 residues. V was pared by 7 bases and J by 2 bases, with 3 bases of the junction left unmatched. CDR3 DNA: TGCGCCAGCGGACAGGGACCCACAGATACGCAGTATTTT. Protein: CASGQGPTDTQYF.

The table lists this clonotype with many counts. The chain combines TRBV20-1 with TRBJ2-5; 10 nucleotides match TRBD2. Per the germline V gene, CDR1 is DFQATT and CDR2 is SNEGSKA (reference sequence). The CDR3 is 15 residues long. The junction had 8 bases not matched to a gene; V was cut back by 4 bases and J by 3 bases. DNA for the CDR3: TGCAGTGCTAAGAGGACTAGCGGATTCGAAGAGACCCAGTACTTC. As protein: CSAKRTSGFEETQYF.

V usage is TRBV6-1 and J usage is TRBJ1-5; 8 bases align to TRBD1. The CDR3 totals 14 residues. Losses at the gene ends were 5 bases for V and 6 bases for J; bases not matched to a gene: 6. CDR1 and CDR2 (germline): MNHNS, SASEGT. The CDR3 bases are TGTGCCAGCAGTCGGACAGGGACGGCTCAGCCCCAGCATTTT. It yields the protein CASSRTGTAQPQHF.

On this clonotype: The CDR3 end shows no conserved phenylalanine or tryptophan, and so a read error is likely. The CDR3 bases are TGTGCCAGTAGTATGGAGGGGTCCTCTGGGGCCAACGTCCTGACTTCC. Its translation: CASSMEGSSGANVLTS. This chain uses TRBV19 with TRBJ2-6, with D perhaps matching TRBD2 (6 bases). The germline V and J ends were trimmed by 3 bases and 0 bases, with 9 bases remaining between them. Per germline, CDR1 LNHDA and CDR2 SQIVND (reference sequence). The length of the CDR3 is 16 residues.

This clonotype occurred many times. Here the CDR3 reads CASSLPVSDTQYF. The CDR3 coding sequence is TGCGCCAGCAGCTTGCCGGTGTCAGATACGCAGTATTTT. The chain recombines TRBV5-1 with TRBJ2-3; D not resolved. This CDR3 region has 13 residues. The germline gives CDR1 SGHRS, CDR2 YFSETQ. Trimming removed 1 base at V and 4 bases at J, with 7 bases between.